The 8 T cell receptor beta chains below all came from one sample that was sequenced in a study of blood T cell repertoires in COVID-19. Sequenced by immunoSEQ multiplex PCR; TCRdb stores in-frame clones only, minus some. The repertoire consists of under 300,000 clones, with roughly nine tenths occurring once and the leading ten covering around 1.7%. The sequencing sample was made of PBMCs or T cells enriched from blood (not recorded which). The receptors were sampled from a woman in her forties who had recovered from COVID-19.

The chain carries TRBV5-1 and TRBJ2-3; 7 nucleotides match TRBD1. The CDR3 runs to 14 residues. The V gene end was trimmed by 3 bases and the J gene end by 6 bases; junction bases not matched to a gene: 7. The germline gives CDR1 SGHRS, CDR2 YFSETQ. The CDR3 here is CASSSQGSADTQYF. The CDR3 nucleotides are TGCGCCAGCAGCTCACAGGGGAGCGCGGATACGCAGTATTTT.

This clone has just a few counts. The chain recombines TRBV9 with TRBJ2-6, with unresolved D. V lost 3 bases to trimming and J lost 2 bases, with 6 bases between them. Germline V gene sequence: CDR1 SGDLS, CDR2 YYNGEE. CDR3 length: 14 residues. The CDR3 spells CASSAPAGANVLTF. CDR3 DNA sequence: TGTGCCAGCAGCGCACCAGCTGGGGCCAACGTCCTGACTTTC.

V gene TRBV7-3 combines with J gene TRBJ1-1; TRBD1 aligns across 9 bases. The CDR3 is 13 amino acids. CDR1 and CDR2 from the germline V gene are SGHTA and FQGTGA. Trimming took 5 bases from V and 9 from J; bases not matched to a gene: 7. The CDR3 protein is CASSLNYRGQAFF. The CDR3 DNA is TGTGCCAGCAGCCTAAATTACAGGGGGCAAGCTTTCTTT. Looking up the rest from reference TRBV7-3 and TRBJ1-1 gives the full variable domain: GAGVSQTPSNKVTEKGKYVELRCDPISGHTALYWYRQSLGQGPEFLIYFQGTGAADDSGLPNDRFFAVRPEGSVSTLKIQRTERGDSAVYLCASSLNYRGQAFFGQGTRLTVV.

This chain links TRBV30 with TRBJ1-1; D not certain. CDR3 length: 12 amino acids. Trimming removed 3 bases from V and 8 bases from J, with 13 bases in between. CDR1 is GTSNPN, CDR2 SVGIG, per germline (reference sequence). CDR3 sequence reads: CAWRRTGGEAFF. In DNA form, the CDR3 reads TGTGCCTGGAGGCGGACCGGAGGCGAAGCTTTCTTT.

The CDR3 DNA sequence: TGTGCCAGTCCTAAGCTACCCTATGGCTACACCTTC. It codes for CASPKLPYGYTF. The rearrangement uses TRBV7-2 and TRBJ1-2; D remains ambiguous. Germline CDR1 is SGHTA and CDR2 is FQGNSA. The CDR3 is 12 amino acids. Trimming took 9 bases from V and 4 from J, leaving 12 bases between them.

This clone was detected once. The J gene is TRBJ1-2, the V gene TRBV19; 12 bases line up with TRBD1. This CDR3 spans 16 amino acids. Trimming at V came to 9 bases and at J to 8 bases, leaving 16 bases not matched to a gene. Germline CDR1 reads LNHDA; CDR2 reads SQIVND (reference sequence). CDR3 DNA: TGTGCCAGCAAAAGGGGACAGGGGGCCGCTCCCGGGGGCTACACCTTC. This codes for CASKRGQGAAPGGYTF. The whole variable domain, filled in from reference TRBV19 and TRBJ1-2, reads DGGITQSPKYLFRKEGQNVTLSCEQNLNHDAMYWYRQDPGQGLRLIYYSQIVNDFQKGDIAEGYSVSREKKESFPLTVTSAQKNPTAFYLCASKRGQGAAPGGYTFGSGTRLTVV.

In nucleotides, the CDR3 is TGTGCCAGCAGGCCGCCGGGGGTAGCTGGAAACACCATATATTTT. Translating gives CASRPPGVAGNTIYF. V gene TRBV6-5 combines with J gene TRBJ1-3; maybe TRBD1 (5 bases). Germline assignment: CDR1 MNHEY and CDR2 SVGAGI. Trimming removed 6 bases at V and 2 bases at J, with 14 bases between. CDR3 length: 15 amino acids.

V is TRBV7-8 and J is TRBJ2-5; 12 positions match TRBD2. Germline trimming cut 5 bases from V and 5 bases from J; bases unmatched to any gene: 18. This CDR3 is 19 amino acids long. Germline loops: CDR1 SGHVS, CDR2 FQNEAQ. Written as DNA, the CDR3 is TGTGCCAGCAGCAATCGTCCTTCGACTAGCGGGAGTACGGGGGAGACCCAGTACTTC. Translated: CASSNRPSTSGSTGETQYF.